A selection of T cell receptor beta chains follows, all from one sample in a study of CD8 T cells in ankylosing spondylitis. MiXCR, run by TCRdb on the 5' RACE reads, gives a single entry per CDR3 protein. The repertoire holds 200,000 to 250,000 distinct CDR3 sequences, with 25% to 30% as singletons. Sequenced input: blood, either unsorted or a sorted T cell fraction (not recorded which). These receptors were taken from a male donor with ankylosing spondylitis or in good health (not recorded which). The CDR3 runs from the conserved cysteine through the conserved F or W. A D gene is named only where the DNA matches it firmly. Clone size is not always given. Where it is, it says once, few, many or a class for expanded clones.

j_gene,d_gene,abundance,v_gene,CDR3nt,CDR3aa
TRBJ2-7,.,.,TRBV10-3,TGTGCCATCAGTGAGTCGTCCGGCTACAATTTCGAGCAGTACTTC,CAISESSGYNFEQYF
TRBJ2-1,.,.,TRBV11-2,TGTGCCAGCAGCTTAGGTCAGGGGTACAATGAGCAGTTCTTC,CASSLGQGYNEQFF
TRBJ2-1,.,.,TRBV12-3/TRBV12-4,TGTGCCAGCAGTTTGGCACCCTACTACAATGAGCAGTTCTTC,CASSLAPYYNEQFF
TRBJ2-7,.,many,TRBV20-1,TGCAGTGCTAGTTACAGTGAGACCTACGAGCAGTACTTC,CSASYSETYEQYF
TRBJ2-7,.,many,TRBV14,TGTGCCAGCAGCCAAGGTATCAGGATGGGGCAGTACTTC,CASSQGIRMGQYF
TRBJ2-5,.,many,TRBV29-1,TGCAGCGTTGGCTCCCAAGAGACCCAGTACTTC,CSVGSQETQYF
TRBJ2-1,TRBD2,few,TRBV12-3/TRBV12-4,TGTGCCAGCAAACTCCACGGGGGAGGGAGCTCCTACAATGAGCAGTTCTTC,CASKLHGGGSSYNEQFF
TRBJ1-5,.,.,TRBV5-1,TGCGCCAGCAGCCCGGACGGAAGCAATCAGCCCCAGCATTTT,CASSPDGSNQPQHF
TRBJ2-7,TRBD2,.,TRBV20-1,TGCAGTGCTAGAGTCCTGGGGCGGGAGGACTACGAGCAGTACTTC,CSARVLGREDYEQYF
TRBJ1-4,TRBD1,many,TRBV28,TGTGCCAGCAGTTTGCAAACAGGGGCCGGGAAACTGTTTTTT,CASSLQTGAGKLFF
TRBJ1-5,.,.,TRBV19,TGTGCCAGTAGTTCCAGGGCGGGGCCCGATCAGCCCCAGCATTTT,CASSSRAGPDQPQHF
TRBJ2-3,.,many,TRBV5-1,TGCGCCAGCAGCTTGGAGGGATATAGCACAGATACGCAGTATTTT,CASSLEGYSTDTQYF
TRBJ2-5,.,few,TRBV20-1,TGCAGTGCCGGCCGGGACACACGGGAGACCCAGTACTTC,CSAGRDTRETQYF
TRBJ2-1,TRBD2,.,TRBV5-6,TGTGCCAGCAGCTTGGCGGGAGGGGTGAATGAGCAGTTCTTC,CASSLAGGVNEQFF
TRBJ2-1,.,.,TRBV28,TGTGCCAGCAGTGCCAGCCCCAGCGTTTACAATGAGCAGTTCTTC,CASSASPSVYNEQFF
TRBJ1-2,.,.,TRBV20-1,TGCAGTGCTAGCGTTCCCCTTAAGGGGGGATACTATGGCTACACCTTC,CSASVPLKGGYYGYTF
TRBJ1-1,.,many,TRBV7-9,TGTGCCAGCAGCTTAGGGGGGCTTAGGAACACTGAAGCTTTCTTT,CASSLGGLRNTEAFF
TRBJ1-4,TRBD1,.,TRBV7-8,TGTGCCAGCAGCATTGGACAGGGTAATGAAAAACTGTTTTTT,CASSIGQGNEKLFF
TRBJ1-5,.,many,TRBV4-2,TGTGCCAGCAGCCAAGATTCGGCCCAGCCCCAGCATTTT,CASSQDSAQPQHF
TRBJ2-3,TRBD2,.,TRBV11-2,TGTGCCAGCACCCGAGACGCCCCTAGCGGGGTTAACACAGATACGCAGTATTTT,CASTRDAPSGVNTDTQYF
TRBJ2-5,.,many,TRBV20-1,TGCAGTGCTCCGGCCCCGGGAGAGACCCAGTACTTC,CSAPAPGETQYF
TRBJ2-4,TRBD2,few,TRBV6-5,TGTGCCAGCAGTTTATCTCGGACTAGTCTTATTCAGTACTTC,CASSLSRTSLIQYF
TRBJ2-5,.,many,TRBV5-1,TGCGCCAGCAGTTTACAGGGACGAAAGGAAGAGACCCAGTACTTC,CASSLQGRKEETQYF
TRBJ2-5,.,.,TRBV20-1,TGCAGTGCTAGAGGGCAAGACAGGAACCAAGAGACCCAGTACTTC,CSARGQDRNQETQYF
TRBJ2-5,TRBD1,.,TRBV20-1,TGCAGTGCCCCGGACAGGGCTGGCCAAGAGACCCAGTACTTC,CSAPDRAGQETQYF
TRBJ2-7,TRBD1,.,TRBV19,TGTGCCAGTAGTACATCCAGGACAGGGGACGCCGAGCAGTACTTC,CASSTSRTGDAEQYF
TRBJ2-1,TRBD2,many,TRBV10-2,TGCGCCAGCAGTGATCGAGCGGGAGTGTCGGATGAGCAGTTCTTC,CASSDRAGVSDEQFF
TRBJ2-7,.,many,TRBV15,TGTGCCACCAGCAAAAAACAGGGATCCTACGAGCAGTACTTC,CATSKKQGSYEQYF
TRBJ2-7,.,.,TRBV4-1,TGCGCCAGCAGCCAAGCTGGGCACTACGAGCAGTACTTC,CASSQAGHYEQYF
TRBJ1-4,.,many,TRBV27,TGTGCCAGCAGTTTATCGCGCAGGGTGGCTAATGAAAAACTGTTTTTT,CASSLSRRVANEKLFF
TRBJ1-5,.,.,TRBV24-1,TGTGCCACCAGGGTAGAAACAGGGACGCTCAATCAGCCCCAGCATTTT,CATRVETGTLNQPQHF
TRBJ2-2,TRBD2,.,TRBV30,TGTGCCTGGAGAACTAGCGGAAACACCGGGGAGCTGTTTTTT,CAWRTSGNTGELFF
TRBJ2-1,TRBD2,.,TRBV5-1,TGCGCCAGCAGCCCGCCCGGACTAGCGGGAGTGAGTGAGCAGTTCTTC,CASSPPGLAGVSEQFF
TRBJ1-5,.,many,TRBV28,TGTGCCAGCAGTTTAAGATATCAGGGGCCTAATCAGCCCCAGCATTTT,CASSLRYQGPNQPQHF
TRBJ2-2,.,once,TRBV20-1,TGCAGTGCCGGACAGACCGGGGAGCTGTTTTTT,CSAGQTGELFF
TRBJ2-2,TRBD2,many,TRBV10-3,TGTGCCATCAGTGTCGGAAGCGGGAGGGGCACCGGGGAGCTGTTTTTT,CAISVGSGRGTGELFF
TRBJ2-3,TRBD1,many,TRBV5-6,TGTGCCAGCAGCCGACAGGGGAGTTCAGATACGCAGTATTTT,CASSRQGSSDTQYF
TRBJ2-7,TRBD2,few,TRBV29-1,TGCAGCGTCACCGGGACTAGGGGCTACGAGCAGTACTTC,CSVTGTRGYEQYF
TRBJ1-5,.,many,TRBV20-1,TGCAGTGCACAGAGGGGTGCTCAGCCCCAGCATTTT,CSAQRGAQPQHF
TRBJ2-2,TRBD1,.,TRBV10-3,TGTGCCATCAGTGGACAGGGGCATGTCGGGGAGCTGTTTTTT,CAISGQGHVGELFF
TRBJ2-2,.,many,TRBV2,TGTGCCAGCAGCGCTACCGGCGCCGGGGAGCTGTTTTTT,CASSATGAGELFF
TRBJ1-2,.,many,TRBV6-1,TGTGCCAGCAGTCTCGCTCCGACGGAAACCTATGGCTACACCTTC,CASSLAPTETYGYTF